One and the same sample provided the 29 T cell receptor beta chains below, sequenced in a study of cytomegalovirus exposure and HLA in healthy donors. Researchers ran the PCR with 60 Vbeta and 13 Jbeta primers. Only in-frame clones appear in the TCRdb table, and some are missing; sequencing was by immunoSEQ multiplex PCR. This repertoire includes roughly 30,000 clones. The material sequenced was PBMCs. The receptors originated from a woman aged 40 to 50 in good health and CMV-seropositive.

This chain joins TRBV6-1 and TRBJ1-5; D unclear. V lost 2 bases and J 0 bases, leaving 11 bases between the germline ends. Germline CDR1 reads MNHNS; CDR2 reads SASEGT. The CDR3 sequence is 16 residues long. The CDR3 is CASSERWAFSNQPQHF. Written as DNA, the CDR3 is TGTGCCAGCAGTGAACGGTGGGCGTTTAGCAATCAGCCCCAGCATTTT.

The chain uses TRBV7-8 and TRBJ2-1; 12 positions agree with TRBD2. Germline V lookup: CDR1 SGHVS, CDR2 FQNEAQ. The CDR3 runs to 14 residues. J gave up 12 bases and V 6 bases, and 9 bases lay outside the gene matches. The CDR3 region has the DNA TGTGCCAGCAGGACTAGCGGGAGAGGGCGATCGCAGTTCTTC. It translates to CASRTSGRGRSQFF.

Considering frequency, this clone is medium-sized. The chain has TRBV7-9 and TRBJ1-1, with D tentatively TRBD1 (6 bases). CDR1 is SEHNR, CDR2 FQNEAQ, per germline (reference sequence). CDR3 length: 13 amino acids. V was cut by 4 bases and J by 2 bases, with 8 bases left in between. The DNA for the CDR3 is TGTGCCAGCAGCTCAGGGGACAACACTGAAGCTTTCTTT. It codes for CASSSGDNTEAFF.

The chain uses TRBV9 and TRBJ2-7, with D perhaps matching TRBD1 (6 bases). Looked up from germline, CDR1 is SGDLS and CDR2 is YYNGEE. The CDR3 covers 14 residues. V gave up 0 bases and J gave up 3 bases, with 10 bases separating them. The CDR3 loop is CASSVDARGYEQYF. In DNA form, the CDR3 reads TGTGCCAGCAGCGTAGACGCCAGGGGCTACGAGCAGTACTTC. The full variable domain, with the rest looked up from reference TRBV9 and TRBJ2-7, is DSGVTQTPKHLITATGQRVTLRCSPRSGDLSVYWYQQSLDQGLQFLIQYYNGEERAKGNILERFSAQQFPDLHSELNLSSLELGDSALYFCASSVDARGYEQYFGPGTRLTVT.

The DNA of the CDR3 is TGTGCCAGCAGCCAAGTGCGGGTACAAGAGACCCAGTACTTC. Amino acids: CASSQVRVQETQYF. The chain couples TRBV4-2 to TRBJ2-5; tentatively, D is TRBD2 (5 bases). The V end was cut by 1 base, the J end by 2 bases, with 8 bases between. The CDR3 totals 14 residues. The V gene's germline CDR1 is LGHNA and CDR2 YNFKEQ.

The chain joins TRBV6-1 to TRBJ2-1, with TRBD1 matching over 9 bases. The CDR3 runs to 13 residues. CDR1 is MNHNS and CDR2 is SASEGT in the germline V gene. Trimming removed 6 bases from V and 7 bases from J; junction bases left unmatched: 4. CDR3 DNA sequence: TGTGCCAGCAGGGGGACAGGGCGTAATGAGCAGTTCTTC. It specifies CASRGTGRNEQFF.

The chain employs TRBV29-1 and TRBJ1-2; TRBD1 matches 9 bases. Germline loops: CDR1 SQVTM, CDR2 ANQGSEA. The CDR3 consists of 13 residues. Trimming removed 5 bases from V and 4 bases from J; junction bases left unmatched: 5. This CDR3 is CSVPGQGVYGYTF. The DNA for the CDR3 is TGCAGCGTTCCGGGACAGGGTGTCTATGGCTACACCTTC. Full variable domain (remainder filled in from reference TRBV29-1 and TRBJ1-2): SAVISQKPSRDICQRGTSLTIQCQVDSQVTMMFWYRQQPGQSLTLIATANQGSEATYESGFVIDKFPISRPNLTFSTLTVSNMSPEDSSIYLCSVPGQGVYGYTFGSGTRLTVV.

The chain couples TRBV20-1 to TRBJ2-1; a possible D gene is TRBD2 (6 bases). The germline V and J ends were trimmed by 6 bases and 9 bases, with 12 bases remaining between them. Germline V CDR1 and CDR2: DFQATT, SNEGSKA (reference sequence). The CDR3 sequence is 11 residues long. The DNA for the CDR3 is TGCAGTGCCCACCCGGGACTTGAGCAGTTCTTC. It is translated as CSAHPGLEQFF.

This chain uses TRBV6-4 with TRBJ2-3; 9 nucleotides match TRBD1. The germline V gene has CDR1 MRHNA and CDR2 SNTAGT. This CDR3 comprises 13 residues. With V trimmed by 9 bases and J by 4 bases, 5 bases remained unmatched. The CDR3: CASRDRASDTQYF. The CDR3, as DNA: TGTGCCAGTCGGGACAGGGCATCAGATACGCAGTATTTT.

This clone ranks as medium-sized in terms of frequency. This chain joins TRBV2 and TRBJ1-4; no clear D gene. The CDR3 loop spans 15 amino acids. Trimming pared 1 base from V and 1 base from J, leaving 7 bases between. Germline values: CDR1 SNHLY, CDR2 FYNNEI. The CDR3 DNA is TGTGCCAGCAGTGAAGGCCGGGTAACTAATGAAAAACTGTTTTTT. This encodes CASSEGRVTNEKLFF. The full variable domain, with the rest looked up from reference TRBV2 and TRBJ1-4, is EPEVTQTPSHQVTQMGQEVILRCVPISNHLYFYWYRQILGQKVEFLVSFYNNEISEKSEIFDDQFSVERPDGSNFTLKIRSTKLEDSAMYFCASSEGRVTNEKLFFGSGTQLSVL.

The chain carries TRBV6-1 and TRBJ1-1; D remains unclear. Germline CDR1 MNHNS, CDR2 SASEGT. Trimming removed 6 bases from V and 11 bases from J, with 13 bases in between. The CDR3 is made up of 11 amino acids. The CDR3 loop reads CASSRQIMAFF. The DNA for the CDR3 is TGTGCCAGCAGCAGACAAATAATGGCTTTCTTT.

The chain uses TRBV6-5 and TRBJ1-2, with 10 bases aligning to TRBD1. Germline-derived CDR1 and CDR2 are MNHEY and SVGAGI. V lost 10 bases, J lost 3 bases, and 11 bases stayed unmatched. This CDR3 is built from 15 residues. CDR3 coding DNA: TGTGCCATCGCCCCTCGGACAGGGGGTGACTATGGCTACACCTTC. Translation: CAIAPRTGGDYGYTF.

CDR3 sequence reads: CASSVGQGVGYEQYF. DNA for the CDR3: TGTGCCAGCAGCGTCGGACAGGGTGTAGGCTACGAGCAGTACTTC. The V and J genes are TRBV9 and TRBJ2-7, with 8 nucleotides matching TRBD1. Germline V gives CDR1 SGDLS, CDR2 YYNGEE. The CDR3 length is 15 residues. V was clipped by 2 bases and J by 3 bases; unmatched bases: 7.

The chain links TRBV4-1 to TRBJ2-1, with 9 bases matching TRBD2. In germline, CDR1 is MGHRA, CDR2 YSYEKL. Germline trimming cut 0 bases from V and 7 bases from J; bases unmatched to any gene: 10. CDR3 size: 17 residues. The CDR3 DNA follows: TGCGCCAGCAGCCAAGATCGGGTTAGCGGGAGAATAAATGAGCAGTTCTTC. Protein: CASSQDRVSGRINEQFF.

The chain has TRBV7-7 and TRBJ2-1; TRBD1 agrees at 7 bases. Germline CDR1 SSHAT, CDR2 FNYEAQ (reference sequence). The CDR3 extends over 16 amino acids. Trimming took 5 bases from V and 6 from J; bases not matched to a gene: 13. CDR3 sequence: CASSKGGGGMPNEQFF. CDR3 nucleotide sequence: TGTGCCAGCAGCAAAGGGGGCGGTGGGATGCCCAATGAGCAGTTCTTC.

This chain links TRBV10-3 with TRBJ1-1, with a possible D match to TRBD1 (5 bases). Per the germline V gene, CDR1 is ENHRY and CDR2 is SYGVKD. The CDR3 spans 14 residues. The V and J ends lost 2 bases and 6 bases respectively, with 13 bases between them. DNA of the CDR3: TGTGCCATCAGTGAGGTGTCGGGGGGTGCTGAAGCTTTCTTT. Translation: CAISEVSGGAEAFF.

The rearrangement uses TRBV27 and TRBJ1-1; the D gene is possibly TRBD1 (6 bases). The germline gives CDR1 MNHEY, CDR2 SMNVEV (reference sequence). V lost 6 bases to trimming and J lost 1 base, with 12 bases between them. There are 14 residues in the CDR3. The CDR3 bases are TGTGCCAGCAGATCCTGGGGGCCGAACACTGAAGCTTTCTTT. Translation gives CASRSWGPNTEAFF.

The CDR3 nucleotides are TGCGCCAGCAGCTCCCGAAGAAGCGGGGGGGCAGATACGCAGTATTTT. Residues: CASSSRRSGGADTQYF. The chain recombines TRBV5-1 with TRBJ2-3, with TRBD2 identical over 10 bases. This CDR3 has 16 residues. From germline, CDR1 is SGHRS and CDR2 YFSETQ. Unmatched junction bases numbered 8, after V lost 3 bases and J lost 4 bases.

The chain carries TRBV11-2 and TRBJ1-2; D remains ambiguous. The CDR3 is made up of 15 amino acids. V lost 5 bases and J lost 2, with 15 bases in between. Germline assignment: CDR1 SGHAT and CDR2 FQNNGV. CDR3 loop: CASSPHGQTNYGYTF. The CDR3 bases are TGTGCCAGCAGCCCTCACGGCCAGACAAACTATGGCTACACCTTC. The whole variable domain, filled in from reference TRBV11-2 and TRBJ1-2, reads EAGVAQSPRYKIIEKRQSVAFWCNPISGHATLYWYQQILGQGPKLLIQFQNNGVVDDSQLPKDRFSAERLKGVDSTLKIQPAKLEDSAVYLCASSPHGQTNYGYTFGSGTRLTVV.

This chain joins TRBV30 and TRBJ2-7, with a possible D match to TRBD2 (6 bases). CDR3 length: 12 amino acids. Germline-derived CDR1 and CDR2 are GTSNPN and SVGIG (reference sequence). Trimming left V 5 bases short and J 1 base short, with 9 bases between. The CDR3 here is CAWEGTSYEQYF. In nucleotides, the CDR3 is TGTGCCTGGGAGGGGACTTCCTACGAGCAGTACTTC.

This chain uses TRBV18 with TRBJ2-7, with 7 bases aligning to TRBD1. CDR3 length: 14 residues. V trimming: 3 bases; J trimming: 3 bases; junction bases outside the gene matches: 5. CDR1 KGHSH and CDR2 LQKENI come from the germline V gene. In nucleotides, the CDR3 is TGTGCCAGCTCACCCGGACAGGCATTCTACGAGCAGTACTTC. It translates to CASSPGQAFYEQYF.

The chain recombines TRBV15 with TRBJ1-2; 10 bases line up with TRBD1. The CDR3 consists of 15 residues. The germline CDR1 and CDR2 sequences are LNHNV and YYDKDF (reference sequence). J was trimmed by 6 bases and V by 0 bases; bases with no gene match: 4. The CDR3 bases are TGTGCCACCAGCAGAGATGCGACAGGGGGCGATGGCTACACCTTC. Translating it yields CATSRDATGGDGYTF.

This chain joins TRBV28 and TRBJ2-1; TRBD2 matches at 7 bases. The CDR3 is 15 residues long. Trimming removed 10 bases from V and 4 bases from J; junction bases left unmatched: 13. CDR1 and CDR2 (germline): MDHEN, SYDVKM. The CDR3 coding sequence is TGTGCCACCCAGCCTGCTAGCGGTAATTACAATGAGCAGTTCTTC. Its translation: CATQPASGNYNEQFF.

The J gene is TRBJ1-2, the V gene TRBV9; no clear D. Trimming cost V 0 bases and J 4 bases, with 4 bases left between them. The germline V gene encodes CDR1 SGDLS and CDR2 YYNGEE. The CDR3 is made up of 12 amino acids. Here the CDR3 reads CASSVDGYGYTF. For the CDR3, the DNA is TGTGCCAGCAGCGTAGACGGCTATGGCTACACCTTC.

V usage is TRBV19 and J usage is TRBJ2-1, with D tentatively TRBD2 (6 bases). The CDR3 spans 13 residues. In germline, CDR1 is LNHDA, CDR2 SQIVND (reference sequence). Trimming shortened V by 5 bases and J by 6 bases, and 11 bases separated the two germline ends. CDR3 sequence reads: CASSVAGSNEQFF. CDR3 in DNA: TGTGCCAGTAGTGTTGCCGGGAGCAATGAGCAGTTCTTC.

The chain has TRBV20-1 and TRBJ2-7; 7 bases match TRBD1. The CDR3 covers 11 residues. Germline V gene data show CDR1 as DFQATT and CDR2 as SNEGSKA (reference sequence). The V gene end was trimmed by 5 bases and the J gene end by 7 bases; junction bases not matched to a gene: 5. This CDR3 is CSAPRGREQYF. The CDR3 nucleotides read TGCAGTGCTCCTAGGGGGCGTGAGCAGTACTTC.

CDR3 DNA: TGCAGCGTTAAGGGACTAGTGGTATCGCAGTTCTTC. Translating it yields CSVKGLVVSQFF. This chain connects TRBV29-1 to TRBJ2-1; 8 nucleotides match TRBD2. The CDR3 extends over 12 amino acids. The J segment lost 12 bases and the V segment lost 5 bases, leaving 9 bases of the junction unmatched. Germline V gives CDR1 SQVTM, CDR2 ANQGSEA.

CDR3 nucleotides: TGTGCCAGCAGTGGGACAGGGTGGAACACCATATATTTT. This sequence encodes CASSGTGWNTIYF. The V call is TRBV6-5, the J call TRBJ1-3, with 9 positions matching TRBD1. The CDR3 contains 13 residues. The V gene end was trimmed by 5 bases and the J gene end by 7 bases; junction bases not matched to a gene: 3. Germline assignment: CDR1 MNHEY and CDR2 SVGAGI.

This clone is labeled medium-sized based on frequency. Other DNA sequences in the same sample also yield this CDR3. The V and J genes are TRBV19 and TRBJ2-1; D unresolved. V lost 3 bases, J lost 5 bases, and 14 bases lay in between. From germline, CDR1 is LNHDA and CDR2 SQIVND (reference sequence). This CDR3 region has 15 residues. The CDR3 sequence is CASSIGPLEHNEQFF. The CDR3 DNA reads TGTGCCAGTAGTATTGGGCCGTTGGAACACAATGAGCAGTTCTTC.